This TCR beta chain is from a study of blood T cell repertoires in COVID-19. Here immunoSEQ multiplex PCR was the method, and the copy in TCRdb shows in-frame clones only, minus some. The table includes about 74,000 clones, 88% detected once. The germline V gene encodes CDR1 SNHLY and CDR2 FYNNEI. The CDR3 has 14 residues. Trimming at V came to 8 bases and at J to 0 bases, leaving 1 base not matched to a gene. This rearrangement joins TRBV2 to TRBJ1-6; 7 bases are a match to TRBD1. The TCR was taken from an elderly woman with acute or convalescent COVID-19. The sequencing sample was made of peripheral blood. The CDR3 spells CASGQDSYNSPLHF. CDR3 sequence (DNA): TGTGCCAGCGGACAGGACTCCTATAATTCACCCCTCCACTTT. Full variable domain (outside the CDR3, taken from reference TRBV2 and TRBJ1-6): EPEVTQTPSHQVTQMGQEVILRCVPISNHLYFYWYRQILGQKVEFLVSFYNNEISEKSEIFDDQFSVERPDGSNFTLKIRSTKLEDSAMYFCASGQDSYNSPLHFGNGTRLTVT.